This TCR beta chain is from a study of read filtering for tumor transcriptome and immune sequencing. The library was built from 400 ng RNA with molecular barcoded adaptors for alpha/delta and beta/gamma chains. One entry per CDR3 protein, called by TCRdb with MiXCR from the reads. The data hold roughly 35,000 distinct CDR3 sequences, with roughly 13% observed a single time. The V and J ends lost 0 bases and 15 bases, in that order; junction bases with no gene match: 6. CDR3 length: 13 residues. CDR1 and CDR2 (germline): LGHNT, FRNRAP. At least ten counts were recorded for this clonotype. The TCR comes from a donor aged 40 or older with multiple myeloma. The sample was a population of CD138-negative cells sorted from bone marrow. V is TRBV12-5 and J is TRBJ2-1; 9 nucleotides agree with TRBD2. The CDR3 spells CASGLVGGLAPFF. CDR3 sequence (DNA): TGTGCTAGTGGTTTGGTAGGGGGACTAGCCCCGTTCTTC.